A single sample is the source of the 8 T cell receptor beta chains below, sequenced in a study of response to subunit inactivated influenza vaccine. TCRdb ran MiXCR on the RT-PCR reads and lists one entry per CDR3 protein. The table has some 500,000 distinct CDR3 sequences, 25% seen once; the top ten hold approximately 2%. This sample comprised CD4+ T cells sorted from PBMCs, obtained roughly 5 days after vaccination. The receptors stem from a man between 45 and 60 years old who received an inactivated influenza vaccine.

The chain has TRBV3-1 and TRBJ2-1; D perhaps matches TRBD2 (6 bases). Germline V gene data show CDR1 as LGHDT and CDR2 as YNNKEL (reference sequence). CDR3 length: 13 amino acids. V was shortened by 4 bases and J by 7 bases, with 11 bases between the two germline ends. CDR3 sequence (DNA): TGTGCCAGCAGCCCTGGTCGGGGGAATGAGCAGTTCTTC. Encoded protein: CASSPGRGNEQFF.

CDR3 in DNA: TGTGCCAGCAGCCCGGGGGAGGCGGGCGAGCAGTACTTC. Residues: CASSPGEAGEQYF. The J gene is TRBJ2-7, the V gene TRBV11-2, with D perhaps TRBD2 (6 bases). The CDR3 extends over 13 amino acids. Germline V gene lookup returns CDR1 SGHAT and CDR2 FQNNGV. Trimming stripped 5 bases from V and 6 bases from J, with 14 bases between.

The chain employs TRBV28 and TRBJ2-2, with TRBD1 matching over 8 bases. CDR3 length equals 17 residues. Germline V gene lookup returns CDR1 MDHEN and CDR2 SYDVKM. V lost 7 bases and J lost 2; bases outside the gene matches: 12. The DNA for the CDR3 is TGTGCCAGCACCAGCATAACGACAGGGGCCAACACCGGGGAGCTGTTTTTT. Residues: CASTSITTGANTGELFF.

This clonotype has a handful of counts. V gene TRBV12-3 or TRBV12-4 combines with J gene TRBJ2-6; D call uncertain. CDR3 size: 15 residues. The V end lost 10 bases, the J end lost 0 bases, and 13 bases lay between the germline ends. The CDR3 bases are TGTGCCACCTCTGAGGCGCTCTCTGGGGCCAACGTCCTGACTTTC. It is translated as CATSEALSGANVLTF.

This chain connects TRBV7-2 to TRBJ2-7; D is ambiguous. The germline CDR1 and CDR2 sequences are SGHTA and FQGNSA. Trimming took 0 bases from V and 5 from J, leaving 14 bases between them. This CDR3 comprises 15 residues. The DNA for the CDR3 is TGTGCCAGCAGCTTAGCGGTTACAAGAGCAAACGAGCAGTACTTC. Amino acid sequence: CASSLAVTRANEQYF.

V is TRBV10-3 and J is TRBJ1-6; no clear D. Looked up from germline, CDR1 is ENHRY and CDR2 is SYGVKD. The CDR3 is 12 residues long. Deletions cut 6 bases from V and 7 bases from J, with 7 bases between. The CDR3 region is CAIRGWNSPLHF. Here the CDR3 DNA reads TGTGCCATCAGAGGGTGGAATTCACCCCTCCACTTT.

CDR3: CSVVIANYEQYF. The CDR3 DNA reads TGCAGCGTCGTAATAGCGAACTACGAGCAGTACTTC. The gene calls are TRBV29-1 and TRBJ2-7; perhaps TRBD2 as D (5 bases). CDR3 size: 12 residues. The V gene's germline CDR1 is SQVTM and CDR2 ANQGSEA. Between the trimmed V and J ends, which lost 6 bases and 3 bases, there was a span of 12 bases.

This clonotype was seen more than once but under ten times. V usage is TRBV3-1 and J usage is TRBJ2-7; TRBD1 agrees at 7 bases. V dropped 0 bases and J dropped 4; count of bases not matched to a gene: 6. Germline loops: CDR1 LGHDT, CDR2 YNNKEL (reference sequence). The CDR3 consists of 15 residues. CDR3 loop: CASSQDTDRFYEQYF. CDR3 bases: TGTGCCAGCAGCCAAGATACGGACAGGTTTTACGAGCAGTACTTC.